These 17 T cell receptor beta chains were all obtained from the same sample, sequenced in a study of cytomegalovirus exposure and HLA in healthy donors. Primers for the PCR totalled 60 Vbeta and 13 Jbeta. Assay used: immunoSEQ multiplex PCR; TCRdb lists only in-frame clones, some missing. The table lists some 99,000 clones, approximately 76% of them singletons, with roughly 8% in the top ten. The sequenced sample was PBMCs. The receptors derive from a middle-aged man in good health and CMV-seronegative.

The rearrangement uses TRBV23-1 and TRBJ1-4, with D perhaps TRBD1 (5 bases). TRBV23-1 is an ORF for which the function is uncertain. The V gene lost 4 bases and the J gene lost 8 bases, with 8 bases spanning the gap. This CDR3 has 12 residues. CDR3 nucleotides: TGCGCCAGCAGTCGCGACAGAGAAAAACTGTTTTTT. It is translated as CASSRDREKLFF.

The V and J genes are TRBV4-1 and TRBJ2-7; 12 bases fit TRBD1. This CDR3 has 15 residues. V lost 1 base, J lost 6 bases, and 4 bases stayed unmatched. Germline-derived CDR1 and CDR2 are MGHRA and YSYEKL. CDR3 in DNA: TGCGCCAGCAGCCAAGTGGGACAGGGGGCACGCGAGCAGTACTTC. Its protein product is CASSQVGQGAREQYF.

The chain recombines TRBV7-9 with TRBJ2-7; D unresolved. Per germline, CDR1 SEHNR and CDR2 FQNEAQ (reference sequence). Trimming removed 1 base from V and 4 bases from J, with 11 bases in between. This CDR3 spans 14 amino acids. CDR3 DNA: TGTGCCAGCAGCTTAGGTCCCGGGTGGTACGAGCAGTACTTC. It encodes CASSLGPGWYEQYF.

V gene TRBV30 combines with J gene TRBJ1-6; TRBD1 aligns across 8 bases. From germline, CDR1 is GTSNPN and CDR2 SVGIG (reference sequence). J was trimmed by 7 bases and V by 4 bases; bases with no gene match: 9. This CDR3 is 15 amino acids long. Written as DNA, the CDR3 is TGTGCCTGGACCGTCCTGACAGGGGACAATTCACCCCTCCACTTT. Its translation: CAWTVLTGDNSPLHF.

This sequence joins TRBV28 and TRBJ1-2; 7 positions match TRBD1. There are 14 residues in the CDR3. Germline V gives CDR1 MDHEN, CDR2 SYDVKM. The V segment lost 6 bases and the J segment 0 bases; nucleotides outside the gene matches: 4. This CDR3 reads CASRGGGTNYGYTF. For the CDR3, the DNA is TGTGCCAGCAGAGGGGGCGGGACTAACTATGGCTACACCTTC.

V gene TRBV29-1 combines with J gene TRBJ2-5; 11 nucleotides agree with TRBD1. The trim removed 2 bases at V and 9 bases at J, leaving 5 bases unmatched. This CDR3 comprises 13 residues. Germline V gene lookup returns CDR1 SQVTM and CDR2 ANQGSEA. The CDR3 DNA reads TGCAGCGTTGAACCCGGGACAGGGGGAGCCCAGTACTTC. Protein sequence: CSVEPGTGGAQYF.

V usage is TRBV5-1 and J usage is TRBJ1-1, with 7 bases lining up with TRBD1. This CDR3 is 15 amino acids long. The germline gives CDR1 SGHRS, CDR2 YFSETQ. The ends lost 2 bases at V and 1 base at J; junction bases unmatched: 5. Written as DNA, the CDR3 is TGCGCCAGCAGCTTTGGGGACAGCCGGAACACTGAAGCTTTCTTT. The encoded protein is CASSFGDSRNTEAFF.

This clone came up once. This chain joins TRBV29-1 and TRBJ1-2; 7 positions agree with TRBD1. J gave up 2 bases and V 6 bases, and 12 bases lay outside the gene matches. Per germline, CDR1 SQVTM and CDR2 ANQGSEA. The CDR3 runs to 15 residues. The CDR3 DNA follows: TGCAGCGTCCTCTTTACAGGGGTTGGGAACTATGGCTACACCTTC. Protein product: CSVLFTGVGNYGYTF.

The chain links TRBV5-1 to TRBJ2-7; TRBD1 matches 8 bases. Germline CDR1 and CDR2: SGHRS and YFSETQ. V dropped 3 bases and J dropped 2; count of bases not matched to a gene: 10. This CDR3 spans 16 amino acids. The CDR3 loop is CASSSRTGLNPYEQYF. The DNA of the CDR3 is TGCGCCAGCAGCTCGAGGACAGGGTTGAATCCCTACGAGCAGTACTTC.

The chain joins TRBV7-9 to TRBJ2-1, with a tentative D call TRBD2 (5 bases). This CDR3 comprises 15 residues. The germline CDR1 and CDR2 sequences are SEHNR and FQNEAQ (reference sequence). The V gene lost 5 bases and the J gene lost 5 bases, with 16 bases spanning the gap. The CDR3 sequence is CASSPARSSDNEQFF. As DNA, the CDR3 is TGTGCCAGCAGCCCAGCGAGGAGTAGCGACAATGAGCAGTTCTTC.

The rearrangement uses TRBV7-2 and TRBJ2-1; TRBD1 matches at 9 bases. Trimming cost V 3 bases and J 8 bases; bases outside gene matches: 2. Germline V gene lookup returns CDR1 SGHTA and CDR2 FQGNSA. CDR3 length equals 13 residues. The DNA for the CDR3 is TGTGCCAGCAGCTTCGGGACAGGGCATGAGCAGTTCTTC. Translated: CASSFGTGHEQFF.

A few counts support this clone. This sequence joins TRBV28 and TRBJ2-5, with 8 bases aligning to TRBD2. Per germline, CDR1 MDHEN and CDR2 SYDVKM. The CDR3 loop spans 13 amino acids. Germline trimming cut 8 bases from V and 4 bases from J; bases unmatched to any gene: 6. CDR3 amino acids: CASRGGPRETQYF. In DNA, the CDR3 is TGTGCCAGCCGGGGGGGCCCTCGAGAGACCCAGTACTTC.

This clone turned up a few times. The V gene is TRBV15, the J gene TRBJ2-1; D not resolved. V was cut by 0 bases and J by 8 bases, with 8 bases left in between. The CDR3 runs to 13 residues. Per germline, CDR1 LNHNV and CDR2 YYDKDF (reference sequence). The CDR3: CATSRDLPDEQFF. DNA for the CDR3: TGTGCCACCAGCAGAGATCTTCCGGATGAGCAGTTCTTC.

The chain links TRBV6-5 to TRBJ1-1, with D unresolved. Deletions cut 6 bases from V and 4 bases from J, with 15 bases between. The CDR3 extends over 14 amino acids. CDR1 MNHEY and CDR2 SVGAGI come from the germline V gene. Here the CDR3 reads CASSRNPGSTEAFF. The CDR3, as DNA: TGTGCCAGCAGCCGAAACCCGGGGAGCACTGAAGCTTTCTTT.

With regard to this clone: One end of the junction fails to match germline, which may point to a read error. The V and J genes are TRBV7-7 and TRBJ2-2, with 7 bases fitting TRBD1. This CDR3 region has 15 residues. Germline CDR1 SSHAT, CDR2 FNYEAQ (reference sequence). The CDR3 is CASSRGTANTGELFF. The CDR3 DNA is TGTGCTAGCAGCCGAGGGACAGCCAACACCGGGGAGCTGTTTTTT.

The V and J genes are TRBV19 and TRBJ1-5; D is perhaps TRBD1 (5 bases). The CDR3 consists of 14 residues. Germline CDR1 is LNHDA and CDR2 is SQIVND (reference sequence). V shed 3 bases and J shed 7 bases, with 13 bases lying between them. DNA of the CDR3: TGTGCCAGTAGTATCCCAGGGCAGTACCAGCCCCAGCATTTT. Translating it yields CASSIPGQYQPQHF. The full variable domain, in which reference TRBV19 and TRBJ1-5 provide the parts outside the CDR3, is DGGITQSPKYLFRKEGQNVTLSCEQNLNHDAMYWYRQDPGQGLRLIYYSQIVNDFQKGDIAEGYSVSREKKESFPLTVTSAQKNPTAFYLCASSIPGQYQPQHFGDGTRLSIL.

The J gene is TRBJ2-5, the V gene TRBV6-1; 10 nucleotides match TRBD1. With 7 bases clipped from V and 6 bases from J, the junction kept 8 bases outside the gene matches. Germline CDR1 is MNHNS and CDR2 is SASEGT. This CDR3 is built from 14 residues. Written as DNA, the CDR3 is TGTGCCAGCATATCGGGGACAGGGGTCCAGACCCAGTACTTC. Translation gives CASISGTGVQTQYF.